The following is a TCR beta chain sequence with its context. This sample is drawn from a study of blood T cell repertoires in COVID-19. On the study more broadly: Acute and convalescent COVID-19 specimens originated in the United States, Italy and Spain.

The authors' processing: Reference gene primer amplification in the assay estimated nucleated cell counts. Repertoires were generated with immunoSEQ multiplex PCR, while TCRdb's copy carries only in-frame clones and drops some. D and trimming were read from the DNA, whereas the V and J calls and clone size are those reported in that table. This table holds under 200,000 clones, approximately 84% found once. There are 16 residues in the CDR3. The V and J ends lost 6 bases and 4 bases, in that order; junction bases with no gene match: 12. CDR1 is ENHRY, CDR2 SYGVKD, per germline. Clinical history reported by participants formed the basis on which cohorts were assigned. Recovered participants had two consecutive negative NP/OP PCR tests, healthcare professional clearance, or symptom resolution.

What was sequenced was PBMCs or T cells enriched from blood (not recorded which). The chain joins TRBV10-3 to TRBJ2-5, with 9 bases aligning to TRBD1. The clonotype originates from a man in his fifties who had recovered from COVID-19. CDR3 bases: TGTGCCATCAGGGGCGGGACAGGGATCGCTTCAGAGACCCAGTACTTC. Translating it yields CAIRGGTGIASETQYF.